A selection of T cell receptor beta chains follows, all from one sample in a study of neurological immune-mediated disorders. Each CDR3 protein gets one entry after TCRdb re-called the 5' RACE reads with MiXCR. The profile shows about 55,000 distinct CDR3 sequences, approximately 4.4% of them singletons. The sequenced sample consisted of PBMCs. These receptors originate from a man aged 45-65 years with multiple sclerosis. Both conserved end residues are part of each CDR3. A D gene is named only where the DNA matches it firmly. Part of the rows lack a size; the others show once, few, many or a class for expanded clones.

abundance | j_gene | v_gene | d_gene | CDR3nt | CDR3aa
few | TRBJ2-3 | TRBV5-1 | TRBD2 | TGCGCCAGCAGCTTGCGGGGGGGCACAGATACGCAGTATTTT | CASSLRGGTDTQYF
NA | TRBJ1-1 | TRBV29-1 | NA | TGCAGCGTTGAGGACAACCTGAACACTGAAGCTTTCTTT | CSVEDNLNTEAFF
many | TRBJ2-7 | TRBV5-1 | TRBD2 | TGCGCCAGCAGTCTAGCGGGGACCTACGAGCAGTACTTC | CASSLAGTYEQYF
many | TRBJ1-1 | TRBV7-9 | NA | TGTGCCTCAGAAGGGGGGATCGGGTACACTGAAGCTTTCTTT | CASEGGIGYTEAFF
many | TRBJ2-1 | TRBV20-1 | TRBD2 | TGCAGTGCATGGACTAGCGGGAGGGGTGAGCAGTTCTTC | CSAWTSGRGEQFF
many | TRBJ2-3 | TRBV7-7 | NA | TGTGCTAGCAGCACCGGACAGACCACAGATACGCAGTATTTT | CASSTGQTTDTQYF
many | TRBJ2-7 | TRBV2 | NA | TGTGCCAGCACCGGGACAACACCTTACGAGCAGTACTTC | CASTGTTPYEQYF
few | TRBJ1-2 | TRBV10-3 | TRBD1 | TGTGCCATCAGTGGGACAGGAAACTATGGCTACACCTTC | CAISGTGNYGYTF
many | TRBJ2-5 | TRBV6-6 | TRBD2 | TGTGCCAGCAGCCCCCTACTAGCGGGGGAGGAGACCCAGTACTTC | CASSPLLAGEETQYF
many | TRBJ2-7 | TRBV7-2 | TRBD1 | TGTGCCAGCAGCACCCCGGGACAGGGGGCCGAGCAGTACTTC | CASSTPGQGAEQYF
many | TRBJ1-1 | TRBV6-5 | NA | TGTGCCAGCAGTTACACTGGACAGTACACGACTGAAGCTTTCTTT | CASSYTGQYTTEAFF
many | TRBJ1-5 | TRBV20-1 | TRBD1 | TGCATTGATTGGGGACAGGGCCTTCTCAATCAGCCCCAGCATTTT | CIDWGQGLLNQPQHF
NA | TRBJ1-1 | TRBV5-1 | NA | TGCGCCAGCACAGAGTTTGGGAACACTGAAGCTTTCTTT | CASTEFGNTEAFF
many | TRBJ2-2 | TRBV20-1 | NA | TGCAGTGCTAGCCCCGCGGATCTAAACACCGGGGAGCTGTTTTTT | CSASPADLNTGELFF
NA | TRBJ2-7 | TRBV11-2 | TRBD2 | TGTGCCAGCAGCCTGGGACTAGCTACCGAGCAGTACTTC | CASSLGLATEQYF
many | TRBJ2-4 | TRBV20-1 | NA | TGCAGTGCTCTTGCCGGGAGTACCAAAAACATTCAGTACTTC | CSALAGSTKNIQYF
many | TRBJ2-2 | TRBV30 | NA | TGTGCCTGGAAAGGAGCGTCTAACACCGGGGAGCTGTTTTTT | CAWKGASNTGELFF
medium-sized | TRBJ2-7 | TRBV20-1 | TRBD2 | TGCAGTGCTAGCGCCCAGCGGGACGTCGACGAGCAGTACTTC | CSASAQRDVDEQYF
many | TRBJ1-6 | TRBV4-1 | NA | TGCGCCAGCAGCCAAGATCCCGGGAAGAATTCACCCCTCCACTTT | CASSQDPGKNSPLHF
NA | TRBJ2-5 | TRBV5-1 | NA | TGCGCCAGCAGCTCGAGGGTTAGACAAGAGACCCAGTACTTC | CASSSRVRQETQYF
few | TRBJ2-5 | TRBV7-9 | NA | TGTGCCAGCAGCTCCGGGACAAATGTGTACCAAGAGACCCAGTACTTC | CASSSGTNVYQETQYF
NA | TRBJ2-3 | TRBV27 | NA | TGTGCCAGCAGTTTTGGTAGCACAGATACGCAGTATTTT | CASSFGSTDTQYF
many | TRBJ1-5 | TRBV10-2 | NA | TGCGCCAGCAGTGAGTCGTTTGGGGGGGCTGGGACTTATAGCAATCAGCCCCAGCATTTT | CASSESFGGAGTYSNQPQHF
NA | TRBJ1-6 | TRBV10-3 | TRBD1 | TGTGCCGTCCAGGGGGCAAGGTCACCCCTCAACTTT | CAVQGARSPLNF
many | TRBJ2-2 | TRBV5-1 | TRBD1 | TGCGCCAGCAGGGGACAGGGAACAGCCGGGGAGCTGTTTTTT | CASRGQGTAGELFF
few | TRBJ2-2 | TRBV7-9 | TRBD2 | TGTGCCAGCAACCCCTTGCCTGGGACTAGCGGCGACACCGGGGAGCTGTTTTTT | CASNPLPGTSGDTGELFF
many | TRBJ2-1 | TRBV20-1 | NA | TGCAGTGCTAGCCTGAGCTCCTACAATGAGCAGTTCTTC | CSASLSSYNEQFF
few | TRBJ2-3 | TRBV28 | NA | TGTGCCAGCAACAGCGGTCACCTCACAGATACGCAGTATTTT | CASNSGHLTDTQYF
many | TRBJ2-7 | TRBV30 | NA | TGTGCCTGGTTTACAGGGCGCGGCGAGCAGTACTTC | CAWFTGRGEQYF
many | TRBJ2-5 | TRBV7-9 | TRBD2 | TGTGCCAGCAGCTTCACTAGCGGGGCCCAAGAGACCCAGTACTTC | CASSFTSGAQETQYF
many | TRBJ2-3 | TRBV5-6 | NA | TGTGCCAGCAGCTGGTCTGCAGATACGCAGTATTTT | CASSWSADTQYF
many | TRBJ2-1 | TRBV5-1 | TRBD1 | TGCGCCAGCAGCTTGGCACAGGGGGCGGGGAATGAGCAGTTCTTC | CASSLAQGAGNEQFF
NA | TRBJ2-7 | TRBV4-2 | NA | TGTGCCAGCAGCTTCCGGCGGGATCTCTACGAGCAGTACTTC | CASSFRRDLYEQYF
many | TRBJ2-7 | TRBV4-1 | NA | TGCGCCAGCAGCCCCCAACTCACAATCCGGGACACCCACTACGAGCAGTACTTC | CASSPQLTIRDTHYEQYF
many | TRBJ2-2 | TRBV7-8 | TRBD1 | TGTGCCAGCAGCTTACAGGGGGCAAACACCGGGGAGCTGTTTTTT | CASSLQGANTGELFF
many | TRBJ2-7 | TRBV20-1 | TRBD2 | TGCAGTGCTAGAGGGGTCGGGGGGTACGAGCAGTACTTC | CSARGVGGYEQYF
many | TRBJ1-1 | TRBV14 | NA | TGTGCCAGCAGCCAGAACAGGCAGGGAACAGCTTTCTTT | CASSQNRQGTAFF
many | TRBJ2-3 | TRBV29-1 | NA | TGCAGCGTTGAAGATGGAAAGGATACGCAGTATTTT | CSVEDGKDTQYF
few | TRBJ2-3 | TRBV11-3 | NA | TGTGCCAGCAGCTTAGTTACAAACACAGATACGCAGTATTTT | CASSLVTNTDTQYF
many | TRBJ2-5 | TRBV29-1 | NA | TGCAGCGTTAGACCAGGGGAAGAGACCCAGTACTTC | CSVRPGEETQYF